The text below deals with one T cell receptor (beta chain). The CDR3 has 17 residues. V shed 1 base, J shed 2 bases, and the junction held 10 bases outside the gene matches. CDR1 is SGHNT and CDR2 is YENEEA in the germline V gene. Together with a sample-barcoded 5' primer, a J-beta primer mix was included in a second PCR lasting about 7 to 12 cycles. In TCRdb, the 5' RACE reads were re-called with MiXCR into one record per CDR3 protein. The sample contains over 1.5 million distinct CDR3 sequences, roughly 50% of which appear only once. This sample was included in a study of blood T cells in healthy people across ages.

V gene TRBV11-3 combines with J gene TRBJ2-5, with 7 positions matching TRBD1. The receptor was derived from a woman in her thirties or forties in good health. The specimen sequenced was blood. This CDR3 reads CASSLGLIRDRQETQYF. Written as DNA, the CDR3 is TGTGCCAGCAGCTTAGGCCTCATCCGGGACAGACAAGAGACCCAGTACTTC.